Listed below are T cell receptor beta chains from one sample, sequenced in a study of blood T cell repertoires in COVID-19. Here immunoSEQ multiplex PCR was the method, and the copy in TCRdb shows in-frame clones only, minus some. Altogether 290,000 or so clones are present, more than 75% being singletons, with the ten largest covering 1.3%. Sequencing was performed on peripheral blood. The receptors derive from a man aged 70 or older with acute or convalescent COVID-19. CDR3s include the opening cysteine and the closing phenylalanine or tryptophan. A D gene is named only where the DNA matches it firmly. The size of a clone is reported for some rows only, either as once, few or many, or as a class for expanded clones.

J gene: TRBJ1-5
CDR3 length: 15
V gene: TRBV19
D gene: TRBD1
clone size: .
CDR3 protein: CASSKGQGYNQPQHF
CDR3 DNA: TGTGCCAGTAGTAAGGGACAGGGATACAATCAGCCCCAGCATTTT

J gene: TRBJ2-7
CDR3 length: 14
V gene: TRBV7-2
D gene: TRBD2
clone size: .
CDR3 protein: CASSSTTSVYEQYF
CDR3 DNA: TGTGCCAGCAGCTCCACTACTAGCGTCTACGAGCAGTACTTC

J gene: TRBJ1-2
CDR3 length: 12
V gene: TRBV5-6
D gene: .
clone size: once
CDR3 protein: CASSFQGGGYTF
CDR3 DNA: TGTGCCAGCAGCTTTCAGGGAGGGGGCTACACCTTC

J gene: TRBJ2-1
CDR3 length: 14
V gene: TRBV7-9
D gene: .
clone size: .
CDR3 protein: CASSSTLSYNEQFF
CDR3 DNA: TGTGCCAGCAGCTCTACTCTCTCCTACAATGAGCAGTTCTTC

J gene: TRBJ1-5
CDR3 length: 16
V gene: TRBV19
D gene: .
clone size: few
CDR3 protein: CASRTTAGSINQPQHF
CDR3 DNA: TGTGCCAGTAGGACCACCGCAGGGTCGATCAATCAGCCCCAGCATTTT

J gene: TRBJ2-1
CDR3 length: 13
V gene: TRBV7-2
D gene: TRBD2
clone size: .
CDR3 protein: CASSFTSGAPQFF
CDR3 DNA: TGTGCCAGCAGCTTTACTAGCGGGGCCCCGCAGTTCTTC

J gene: TRBJ2-7
CDR3 length: 13
V gene: TRBV12-3/TRBV12-4
D gene: .
clone size: many
CDR3 protein: CASSTGRGHEQYF
CDR3 DNA: TGTGCCAGCAGCACAGGGCGCGGCCACGAGCAGTACTTC

J gene: TRBJ1-2
CDR3 length: 14
V gene: TRBV7-9
D gene: TRBD1
clone size: .
CDR3 protein: CASIFWDRDYGYTF
CDR3 DNA: TGTGCCAGCATCTTTTGGGACAGGGACTATGGCTACACCTTC

J gene: TRBJ2-2
CDR3 length: 13
V gene: TRBV7-2
D gene: .
clone size: .
CDR3 protein: CASSSFYTGELFF
CDR3 DNA: TGTGCCAGCAGTTCATTTTACACCGGGGAGCTGTTTTTT

J gene: TRBJ2-1
CDR3 length: 15
V gene: TRBV27
D gene: .
clone size: .
CDR3 protein: CASTLLGAGGNEQFF
CDR3 DNA: TGTGCCAGCACCCTACTGGGAGCAGGAGGCAATGAGCAGTTCTTC

J gene: TRBJ2-7
CDR3 length: 14
V gene: TRBV7-2
D gene: TRBD2
clone size: .
CDR3 protein: CASSFGGREGEQYF
CDR3 DNA: TGTGCCAGCAGCTTCGGTGGCAGGGAGGGCGAGCAGTACTTC

J gene: TRBJ2-3
CDR3 length: 17
V gene: TRBV4-3
D gene: TRBD2
clone size: .
CDR3 protein: CASSQDKGVAGTDTQYF
CDR3 DNA: TGCGCCAGCAGCCAAGATAAAGGGGTAGCGGGAACAGATACGCAGTATTTT

J gene: TRBJ1-1
CDR3 length: 14
V gene: TRBV5-1
D gene: .
clone size: once
CDR3 protein: CASSAMGGNTEAFF
CDR3 DNA: TGCGCCAGCAGCGCGATGGGGGGGAACACTGAAGCTTTCTTT

J gene: TRBJ2-3
CDR3 length: 19
V gene: TRBV9
D gene: TRBD2
clone size: .
CDR3 protein: CASSADPLGLAGGADTQYF
CDR3 DNA: TGTGCCAGCAGCGCCGACCCTCTGGGGCTAGCGGGAGGGGCAGATACGCAGTATTTT

J gene: TRBJ1-3
CDR3 length: 16
V gene: TRBV18
D gene: TRBD1
clone size: .
CDR3 protein: CASSPAGQGAGNTIYF
CDR3 DNA: TGTGCCAGCTCACCAGCCGGACAGGGCGCAGGAAACACCATATATTTT

J gene: TRBJ2-2
CDR3 length: 15
V gene: TRBV28
D gene: TRBD2
clone size: once
CDR3 protein: CASSLAGARTGELFF
CDR3 DNA: TGTGCCAGCAGCTTAGCGGGAGCGCGGACCGGGGAGCTGTTTTTT

J gene: TRBJ2-2
CDR3 length: 15
V gene: TRBV7-2
D gene: .
clone size: .
CDR3 protein: CASSLVGANTGELFF
CDR3 DNA: TGTGCCAGCAGCTTAGTCGGTGCGAACACCGGGGAGCTGTTTTTT

J gene: TRBJ1-4
CDR3 length: 16
V gene: TRBV7-2
D gene: .
clone size: .
CDR3 protein: CASSFRGATTNEKLFF
CDR3 DNA: TGTGCCAGCAGCTTCCGTGGGGCCACAACTAATGAAAAACTGTTTTTT

J gene: TRBJ2-3
CDR3 length: 14
V gene: TRBV19
D gene: .
clone size: .
CDR3 protein: CASSSGESTDTQYF
CDR3 DNA: TGTGCCAGTAGTAGCGGGGAAAGCACAGATACGCAGTATTTT

J gene: TRBJ1-6
CDR3 length: 16
V gene: TRBV5-1
D gene: .
clone size: .
CDR3 protein: CASSSGQFSYNSPLHF
CDR3 DNA: TGCGCCAGCAGCTCGGGACAATTCTCCTATAATTCACCCCTCCACTTT

J gene: TRBJ2-7
CDR3 length: 13
V gene: TRBV10-3
D gene: TRBD1
clone size: .
CDR3 protein: CAISESTGYEQYF
CDR3 DNA: TGTGCCATCAGTGAGTCGACAGGGTACGAGCAGTACTTC

J gene: TRBJ2-7
CDR3 length: 12
V gene: TRBV7-9
D gene: .
clone size: once
CDR3 protein: CASSLVSHEQYF
CDR3 DNA: TGTGCCAGCAGCTTAGTATCCCACGAGCAGTACTTC

J gene: TRBJ1-5
CDR3 length: 16
V gene: TRBV6-5
D gene: .
clone size: .
CDR3 protein: CASSYSGLPDNQPQHF
CDR3 DNA: TGTGCCAGCAGTTATAGTGGACTCCCTGACAATCAGCCCCAGCATTTT

J gene: TRBJ2-1
CDR3 length: 16
V gene: TRBV15
D gene: .
clone size: .
CDR3 protein: CATTTTRGGSYNEQFF
CDR3 DNA: TGTGCCACCACCACAACTAGGGGGGGCTCCTACAATGAGCAGTTCTTC

J gene: TRBJ2-1
CDR3 length: 15
V gene: TRBV7-3
D gene: TRBD1
clone size: .
CDR3 protein: CASSSSGGAGNEQFF
CDR3 DNA: TGTGCCAGCAGCTCGTCAGGGGGCGCGGGGAATGAGCAGTTCTTC

J gene: TRBJ1-4
CDR3 length: 14
V gene: TRBV6-2/TRBV6-3
D gene: .
clone size: .
CDR3 protein: CASSWASQKEKLFF
CDR3 DNA: TGTGCCAGCAGTTGGGCCTCCCAGAAGGAAAAACTGTTTTTT

J gene: TRBJ1-1
CDR3 length: 17
V gene: TRBV4-3
D gene: .
clone size: .
CDR3 protein: CASSQQSIVGGGTEAFF
CDR3 DNA: TGCGCCAGCAGCCAACAGAGTATAGTAGGGGGTGGGACTGAAGCTTTCTTT

J gene: TRBJ2-5
CDR3 length: 14
V gene: TRBV2
D gene: TRBD2
clone size: .
CDR3 protein: CASSERGLAETQYF
CDR3 DNA: TGTGCCAGCAGTGAAAGAGGACTAGCGGAGACCCAGTACTTC

J gene: TRBJ1-6
CDR3 length: 16
V gene: TRBV5-6
D gene: .
clone size: .
CDR3 protein: CASSPPGRGGNSPLHF
CDR3 DNA: TGTGCCAGCAGCCCCCCCGGGCGGGGAGGAAATTCACCCCTCCACTTT

J gene: TRBJ2-1
CDR3 length: 16
V gene: TRBV27
D gene: TRBD2
clone size: .
CDR3 protein: CASTRSGRKSYNEQFF
CDR3 DNA: TGTGCCAGCACCCGAAGCGGGAGGAAATCCTACAATGAGCAGTTCTTC

J gene: TRBJ1-5
CDR3 length: 15
V gene: TRBV5-4
D gene: TRBD1
clone size: .
CDR3 protein: CASSEGGRVDQPQHF
CDR3 DNA: TGTGCCAGCAGCGAAGGGGGCAGGGTTGATCAGCCCCAGCATTTT

J gene: TRBJ1-1
CDR3 length: 14
V gene: TRBV29-1
D gene: .
clone size: .
CDR3 protein: CSVEDQGLSTEAFF
CDR3 DNA: TGCAGCGTTGAAGATCAGGGGCTCTCCACTGAAGCTTTCTTT

J gene: TRBJ1-2
CDR3 length: 15
V gene: TRBV4-2
D gene: TRBD1
clone size: .
CDR3 protein: CASSQDWGRGNGYTF
CDR3 DNA: TGTGCCAGCAGCCAAGATTGGGGCAGGGGGAATGGCTACACCTTC

J gene: TRBJ1-1
CDR3 length: 14
V gene: TRBV6-1
D gene: .
clone size: once
CDR3 protein: CASSEGGGWTEAFF
CDR3 DNA: TGTGCCAGCAGTGAAGGAGGGGGTTGGACTGAAGCTTTCTTT

J gene: TRBJ1-1
CDR3 length: 13
V gene: TRBV18
D gene: TRBD1
clone size: .
CDR3 protein: CASSPGEVTGPLF
CDR3 DNA: TGTGCCAGCTCACCAGGGGAGGTGACAGGGCCCCTCTTT

J gene: TRBJ2-5
CDR3 length: 14
V gene: TRBV5-1
D gene: .
clone size: .
CDR3 protein: CASSLGHQGETQYF
CDR3 DNA: TGCGCCAGCAGCTTAGGACACCAAGGGGAGACCCAGTACTTC

J gene: TRBJ2-5
CDR3 length: 13
V gene: TRBV5-1
D gene: .
clone size: .
CDR3 protein: CASSSTGWETQYF
CDR3 DNA: TGCGCCAGCAGCTCCACAGGGTGGGAGACCCAGTACTTC

J gene: TRBJ1-2
CDR3 length: 13
V gene: TRBV6-5
D gene: .
clone size: once
CDR3 protein: CASSPSLAGGYTF
CDR3 DNA: TGTGCCAGCAGTCCCTCGTTGGCAGGCGGCTACACCTTC

J gene: TRBJ1-2
CDR3 length: 15
V gene: TRBV7-8
D gene: .
clone size: few
CDR3 protein: CASSLVATKNYGYTF
CDR3 DNA: TGTGCCAGCAGCTTAGTAGCCACAAAAAACTATGGCTACACCTTC

J gene: TRBJ2-7
CDR3 length: 14
V gene: TRBV3-1/TRBV3-2
D gene: TRBD2
clone size: .
CDR3 protein: CASSPGTRTNEQYF
CDR3 DNA: TGTGCCAGCAGCCCCGGGACTAGAACCAACGAGCAGTACTTC

J gene: TRBJ1-3
CDR3 length: 12
V gene: TRBV6-5
D gene: .
clone size: .
CDR3 protein: CASSYFGGAIYF
CDR3 DNA: TGTGCCAGCAGTTACTTTGGAGGGGCCATATATTTT

J gene: TRBJ2-1
CDR3 length: 14
V gene: TRBV2
D gene: .
clone size: .
CDR3 protein: CASSEGGHRNEQFF
CDR3 DNA: TGTGCCAGCAGTGAAGGTGGGCACCGCAATGAGCAGTTCTTC

J gene: TRBJ1-6
CDR3 length: 13
V gene: TRBV3-1/TRBV3-2
D gene: .
clone size: .
CDR3 protein: CASSFHRGSPLHF
CDR3 DNA: TGTGCCAGCAGCTTCCATAGGGGGTCACCCCTCCACTTT

J gene: TRBJ2-3
CDR3 length: 13
V gene: TRBV5-4
D gene: .
clone size: once
CDR3 protein: CASSQTGPDTQYF
CDR3 DNA: TGTGCCAGCAGCCAGACAGGACCAGATACGCAGTATTTT

J gene: TRBJ1-2
CDR3 length: 15
V gene: TRBV2
D gene: .
clone size: .
CDR3 protein: CASSEAPWTDYGYTF
CDR3 DNA: TGTGCCAGCAGTGAAGCGCCGTGGACAGACTATGGCTACACCTTC

J gene: TRBJ1-2
CDR3 length: 14
V gene: TRBV10-3
D gene: .
clone size: .
CDR3 protein: CATRPTESNYGYTF
CDR3 DNA: TGTGCCACCCGCCCGACGGAGTCTAACTATGGCTACACCTTC

J gene: TRBJ2-5
CDR3 length: 17
V gene: TRBV7-9
D gene: TRBD2
clone size: .
CDR3 protein: CASSYSPLAGGQETQYF
CDR3 DNA: TGTGCCAGCAGCTATTCTCCCTTGGCGGGGGGGCAGGAGACCCAGTACTTC

J gene: TRBJ2-5
CDR3 length: 11
V gene: TRBV28
D gene: .
clone size: .
CDR3 protein: CASRGQETQYF
CDR3 DNA: TGTGCCAGCCGGGGTCAAGAGACCCAGTACTTC

J gene: TRBJ2-3
CDR3 length: 13
V gene: TRBV6-6
D gene: TRBD2
clone size: .
CDR3 protein: CASSWGGTDTQYF
CDR3 DNA: TGTGCCAGCAGTTGGGGGGGGACAGATACGCAGTATTTT

J gene: TRBJ2-3
CDR3 length: 16
V gene: TRBV5-6
D gene: TRBD2
clone size: .
CDR3 protein: CASRRTSGASTDTQYF
CDR3 DNA: TGTGCCAGCAGACGTACTAGCGGGGCTAGCACAGATACGCAGTATTTT

J gene: TRBJ1-4
CDR3 length: 13
V gene: TRBV6-5
D gene: .
clone size: .
CDR3 protein: CASSYNANEKLFF
CDR3 DNA: TGTGCCAGCAGTTACAACGCGAATGAAAAACTGTTTTTT

J gene: TRBJ2-1
CDR3 length: 19
V gene: TRBV30
D gene: TRBD2
clone size: .
CDR3 protein: CAWSALAGGPGSSYNEQFF
CDR3 DNA: TGTGCCTGGAGCGCGCTAGCGGGAGGGCCGGGTAGCTCCTACAATGAGCAGTTCTTC

J gene: TRBJ2-3
CDR3 length: 15
V gene: TRBV5-5
D gene: .
clone size: .
CDR3 protein: CASSSQGGSTDTQYF
CDR3 DNA: TGTGCCAGCAGCTCACAGGGAGGGTCCACAGATACGCAGTATTTT

J gene: TRBJ2-7
CDR3 length: 12
V gene: TRBV2
D gene: TRBD1
clone size: .
CDR3 protein: CASTGQGYEQYF
CDR3 DNA: TGTGCCAGCACCGGACAGGGCTACGAGCAGTACTTC

J gene: TRBJ2-6
CDR3 length: 15
V gene: TRBV4-3
D gene: .
clone size: .
CDR3 protein: CASSYQGSGANVLTF
CDR3 DNA: TGCGCCAGCAGCTACCAGGGCTCTGGGGCCAACGTCCTGACTTTC

J gene: TRBJ1-3
CDR3 length: 17
V gene: TRBV15
D gene: TRBD1
clone size: .
CDR3 protein: CATSRDIDPGGGNTIYF
CDR3 DNA: TGTGCCACCAGCAGAGATATCGACCCAGGGGGTGGAAACACCATATATTTT

J gene: TRBJ1-2
CDR3 length: 16
V gene: TRBV7-2
D gene: TRBD1
clone size: .
CDR3 protein: CASSLSLQGQAYGYTF
CDR3 DNA: TGTGCCAGCAGCTTAAGTTTACAAGGACAGGCCTATGGCTACACCTTC